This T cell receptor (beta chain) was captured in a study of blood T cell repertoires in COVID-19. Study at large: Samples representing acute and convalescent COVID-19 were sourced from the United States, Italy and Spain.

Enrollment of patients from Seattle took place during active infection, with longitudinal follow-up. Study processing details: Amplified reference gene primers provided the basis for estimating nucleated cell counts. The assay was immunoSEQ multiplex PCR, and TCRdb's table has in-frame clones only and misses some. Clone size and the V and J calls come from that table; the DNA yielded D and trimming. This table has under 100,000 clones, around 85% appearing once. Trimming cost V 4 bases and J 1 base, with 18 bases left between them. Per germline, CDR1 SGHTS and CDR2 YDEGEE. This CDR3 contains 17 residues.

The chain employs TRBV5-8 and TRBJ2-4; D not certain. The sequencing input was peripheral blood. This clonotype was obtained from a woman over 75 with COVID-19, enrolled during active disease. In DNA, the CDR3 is TGTGCCAGCAGCCCCGGGTGGTGGCTGGCTGCCAAAAACATTCAGTACTTC. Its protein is CASSPGWWLAAKNIQYF.